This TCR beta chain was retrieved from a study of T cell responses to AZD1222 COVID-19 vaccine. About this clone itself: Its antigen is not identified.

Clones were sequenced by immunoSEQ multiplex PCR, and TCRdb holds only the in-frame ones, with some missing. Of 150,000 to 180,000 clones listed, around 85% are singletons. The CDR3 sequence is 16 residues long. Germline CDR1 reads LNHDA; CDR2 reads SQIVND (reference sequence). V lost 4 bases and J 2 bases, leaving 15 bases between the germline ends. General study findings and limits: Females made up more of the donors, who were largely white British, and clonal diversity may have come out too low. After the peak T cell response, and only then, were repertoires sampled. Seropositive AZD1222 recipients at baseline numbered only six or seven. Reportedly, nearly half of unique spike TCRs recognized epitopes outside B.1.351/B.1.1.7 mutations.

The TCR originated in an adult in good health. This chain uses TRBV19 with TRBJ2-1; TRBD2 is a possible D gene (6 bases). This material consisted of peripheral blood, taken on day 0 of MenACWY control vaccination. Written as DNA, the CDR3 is TGTGCCAGTAGTAATTCCGGGACTTTAACCTACAATGAGCAGTTCTTC. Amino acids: CASSNSGTLTYNEQFF. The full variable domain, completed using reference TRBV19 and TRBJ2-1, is DGGITQSPKYLFRKEGQNVTLSCEQNLNHDAMYWYRQDPGQGLRLIYYSQIVNDFQKGDIAEGYSVSREKKESFPLTVTSAQKNPTAFYLCASSNSGTLTYNEQFFGPGTRLTVL.